This T cell receptor beta chain appears in the sequencing data of a study of blood T cell repertoires in COVID-19. Overall study: Samples taken during acute and convalescent COVID-19 were collected in the United States, Italy and Spain. PBMCs, B-cell-depleted T cells, or T cells were the source of the cDNA or gDNA that made up the material.

Original methodology: How many nucleated cells were present was estimated from reference gene primer amplification. Assay used: immunoSEQ multiplex PCR; TCRdb lists only in-frame clones, some missing. That table supplies the V and J calls and clone size; D and trimming were determined from the DNA. This table has hundreds of thousands of clones, roughly 87% appearing once. CDR3 length: 14 residues. Germline CDR1 SGHVS, CDR2 FNYEAQ. The V gene end was trimmed by 3 bases and the J gene end by 4 bases; junction bases not matched to a gene: 4. The sequence was collected from a man aged 18-30 years with active or convalescent COVID-19. Sequencing was performed on peripheral blood. The chain joins TRBV7-6 to TRBJ2-7; 9 bases match TRBD1. The CDR3 here is CASSFSGTGYEQYF. CDR3 nucleotides: TGTGCCAGCAGCTTTTCCGGGACAGGGTACGAGCAGTACTTC.